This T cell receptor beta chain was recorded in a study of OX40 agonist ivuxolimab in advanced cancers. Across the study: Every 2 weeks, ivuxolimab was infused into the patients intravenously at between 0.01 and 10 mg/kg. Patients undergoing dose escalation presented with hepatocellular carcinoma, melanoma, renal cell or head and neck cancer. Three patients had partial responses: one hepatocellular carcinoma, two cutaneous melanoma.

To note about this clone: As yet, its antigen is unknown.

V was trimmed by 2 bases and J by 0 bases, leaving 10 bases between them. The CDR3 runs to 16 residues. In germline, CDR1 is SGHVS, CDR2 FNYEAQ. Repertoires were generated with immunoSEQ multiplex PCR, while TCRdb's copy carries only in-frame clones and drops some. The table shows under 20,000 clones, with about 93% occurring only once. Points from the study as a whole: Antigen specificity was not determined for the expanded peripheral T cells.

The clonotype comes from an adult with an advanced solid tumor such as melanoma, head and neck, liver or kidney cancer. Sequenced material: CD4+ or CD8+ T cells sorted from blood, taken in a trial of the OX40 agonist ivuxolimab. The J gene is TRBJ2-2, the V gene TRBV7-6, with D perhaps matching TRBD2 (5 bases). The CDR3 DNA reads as TGTGCCAGCAGCTTAATCACGGACTCGAACACCGGGGAGCTGTTTTTT. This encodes CASSLITDSNTGELFF.